A selection of T cell receptor beta chains follows, all from one sample in a study of shared clonotypes between healthy human individuals. Here immunoSEQ multiplex PCR was the method, and the copy in TCRdb shows in-frame clones only, minus some. Found here are 950,000 to 1,100,000 clones, around 78% of them singletons; the top ten hold 0.55% to 0.7%. What was sequenced was memory CD4+ T cells from PBMCs. The origin of the receptors is a man aged 18 to 29 in good health. Some clones in this sample may be carry-over from other donors' samples. The CDR3 runs from the conserved cysteine through the conserved F or W. A D gene is named only where the DNA matches it firmly. Clone size, where shown, is once, few, many, or a class for clones that have expanded.

D	V	size	J	length	CDR3	DNA
TRBD1	TRBV29-1	-	TRBJ1-2	14	CSVAGTGVDYGYTF	TGCAGCGTTGCAGGGACAGGGGTGGACTATGGCTACACCTTC
-	TRBV13	-	TRBJ2-7	11	CASSSDREQYF	TGTGCCAGCAGCTCAGACAGGGAGCAGTACTTC
-	TRBV7-5	-	TRBJ2-3	19	CVRSFGLAGSTSSTDTQYF	TGTGTCAGAAGCTTCGGACTAGCGGGATCTACCTCTAGCACAGATACGCAGTATTTT
-	TRBV5-4	-	TRBJ2-3	15	CASSLGGYRPDTQYF	TGTGCCAGCAGCTTGGGGGGCTACCGGCCAGATACGCAGTATTTT
-	TRBV28	many	TRBJ2-2	14	CASSLWGNTGELFF	TGTGCCAGCAGTTTATGGGGCAACACCGGGGAGCTGTTTTTT
-	TRBV7-8	-	TRBJ2-7	16	CASSLLDREGTYEQYF	TGTGCCAGCAGCTTGCTGGACAGGGAGGGAACCTACGAGCAGTACTTC
-	TRBV7-8	-	TRBJ2-1	15	CASSFQGRTGNEQFF	TGTGCCAGCAGCTTCCAGGGCCGTACCGGGAATGAGCAGTTCTTC
-	TRBV28	-	TRBJ2-7	16	CASSSGWGLGLYEQYF	TGTGCCAGCAGTTCTGGGTGGGGGCTCGGTCTATACGAGCAGTACTTC
-	TRBV5-1	once	TRBJ2-5	18	CASSGDLPGRDGSETQYF	TGCGCCAGCAGCGGTGACTTGCCGGGACGCGATGGGTCGGAGACCCAGTACTTC
-	TRBV18	-	TRBJ2-4	12	CASSQLGDIQYF	TGTGCCAGCTCACAGCTCGGGGACATTCAGTACTTC
-	TRBV28	-	TRBJ1-4	14	CASSLGARGEKLFF	TGTGCCAGCAGCCTAGGGGCGAGAGGTGAAAAACTGTTTTTT
-	TRBV6-5	-	TRBJ2-5	13	CASRRTIGETQYF	TGTGCCAGCAGGAGGACAATAGGGGAGACCCAGTACTTC
-	TRBV28	few	TRBJ1-2	13	CASSSLTNYGYTF	TGTGCCAGCAGTTCCCTTACTAACTATGGCTACACCTTC
-	TRBV19	-	TRBJ1-1	17	CASSPRDGDRPATEAFF	TGTGCCAGTAGTCCCCGGGACGGAGACCGTCCAGCCACTGAAGCTTTCTTT
TRBD1	TRBV4-1	-	TRBJ2-5	19	CASSQKTGGLGLGQETQYF	TGCGCCAGCAGCCAGAAGACAGGGGGTTTAGGCCTGGGCCAAGAGACCCAGTACTTC
-	TRBV4-1	-	TRBJ1-2	14	CASSQDSGFSGYTF	TGCGCCAGCAGCCAAGATTCAGGGTTTTCTGGCTACACCTTC
-	TRBV29-1	many	TRBJ1-1	12	CSAYFRGTEAFF	TGCAGCGCTTACTTCAGGGGTACTGAAGCTTTCTTT
-	TRBV7-2	-	TRBJ2-7	15	CASSLGAPEVYEQYF	TGTGCCAGCAGCTTAGGGGCGCCAGAAGTCTACGAGCAGTACTTC
TRBD2	TRBV30	-	TRBJ2-7	14	CAWMPRGRSYEQYF	TGTGCCTGGATGCCCCGCGGGAGGTCCTACGAGCAGTACTTC
-	TRBV7-9	-	TRBJ1-1	13	CASQTQGDTEAFF	TGTGCCAGCCAAACCCAGGGAGACACTGAAGCTTTCTTT
TRBD1	TRBV5-1	-	TRBJ2-3	15	CASSTQGASSDTQYF	TGCGCCAGCAGCACTCAGGGGGCATCATCAGATACGCAGTATTTT
TRBD2	TRBV7-9	-	TRBJ2-1	14	CASSGGRAGNEQFF	TGTGCCAGCAGCGGCGGGAGGGCGGGCAATGAGCAGTTCTTC
-	TRBV28	once	TRBJ1-1	17	CASSLPPGEGRNTEAFF	TGTGCCAGCAGTTTACCCCCGGGGGAGGGCAGGAACACTGAAGCTTTCTTT
-	TRBV7-2	-	TRBJ1-1	12	CASSLRVTEAFF	TGTGCCAGCAGCTTAAGGGTGACTGAAGCTTTCTTT
-	TRBV28	-	TRBJ1-4	12	CASTTGNEKLFF	TGTGCCAGCACCACGGGGAATGAAAAACTGTTTTTT
-	TRBV14	-	TRBJ1-3	15	CASSTIWGDGNTIYF	TGTGCCAGCAGCACAATCTGGGGAGACGGAAACACCATATATTTT
TRBD2	TRBV19	-	TRBJ2-7	14	CASSMRLAGGEQYF	TGTGCCAGTAGTATGAGGCTAGCGGGAGGCGAGCAGTACTTC
-	TRBV6-4	-	TRBJ1-2	15	CASSAQPQANYGYTF	TGTGCCAGCAGTGCCCAGCCCCAAGCTAACTATGGCTACACCTTC
-	TRBV6-6	-	TRBJ2-7	13	CASNKPGIYEQYF	TGTGCCAGCAATAAGCCGGGAATCTACGAGCAGTACTTC
-	TRBV28	-	TRBJ1-1	16	CASREAGAKPNTEAFF	TGTGCCAGCAGAGAAGCGGGGGCCAAGCCGAACACTGAAGCTTTCTTT
-	TRBV28	-	TRBJ1-1	13	CASSRPGDTEAFF	TGTGCCAGCAGTCGCCCGGGGGACACTGAAGCTTTCTTT
TRBD1	TRBV5-1	many	TRBJ1-4	14	CASSLTGVEEKLFF	TGCGCCAGCAGCTTGACAGGGGTGGAAGAAAAACTGTTTTTT
TRBD2	TRBV27	-	TRBJ2-1	15	CASSFLRGAYNEQFF	TGTGCCAGCAGTTTTTTGCGGGGGGCCTACAATGAGCAGTTCTTC
-	TRBV18	few	TRBJ2-3	17	CASSPTGGGGLSPSQYF	TGTGCCAGCTCACCAACAGGAGGAGGGGGTCTCAGTCCCTCGCAGTATTTT
-	TRBV9	-	TRBJ1-1	15	CASSVGTARDTEAFF	TGTGCCAGCAGCGTAGGGACAGCCCGGGACACTGAAGCTTTCTTT
-	TRBV19	-	TRBJ1-4	14	CASSITGIEEKLFF	TGTGCCAGTAGTATCACAGGGATAGAGGAAAAACTGTTTTTT
-	TRBV25-1	-	TRBJ1-1	15	CASSESEGYYTEAFF	TGTGCCAGCAGTGAATCGGAGGGTTACTACACTGAAGCTTTCTTT
-	TRBV2	-	TRBJ2-3	14	CASSDGNPADTQYF	TGTGCCAGCAGTGACGGCAATCCGGCAGATACGCAGTATTTT
TRBD2	TRBV13	few	TRBJ2-5	16	CASSWGGRKLAVHQYF	TGTGCCAGCAGCTGGGGGGGGCGCAAACTAGCGGTCCACCAGTACTTC
TRBD2	TRBV5-1	-	TRBJ2-1	18	CASRNDRTSGSKADEQFF	TGCGCCAGCAGGAACGACCGGACTAGCGGGAGTAAGGCCGATGAGCAGTTCTTC
-	TRBV15	many	TRBJ1-5	12	CATSRYNQPQHF	TGTGCCACCAGCAGATACAATCAGCCCCAGCATTTT
-	TRBV2	few	TRBJ1-4	14	CASSDGQVSEKLFF	TGTGCCAGCAGTGATGGGCAGGTCTCTGAAAAACTGTTTTTT